Given below is one T cell receptor beta chain in context. Antigen unknown. The missing conserved phenylalanine or tryptophan at the end of this CDR3 makes a read error likely. The V gene's germline CDR1 is WSHSY and CDR2 SAAADI. The ends were cut back, 0 bases at V and 0 bases at J, with 0 bases in the middle. This CDR3 spans 13 amino acids. The entry originates in a study of regulatory T cells in long-lasting Graves disease. With iRepertoire HTBI primers and Arm-PCR of CDR3 regions, TCR beta libraries were built. MiXCR, run by TCRdb on the multiplex PCR reads, gives a single entry per CDR3 protein. This table has roughly 380,000 distinct CDR3 sequences, 15% to 19% appearing once. Noted time point: newly diagnosed GD, antithyroid drugs for less than 3 months. From RNA extracted from PBMCs, the TCR library was made. Study-wide results and limits: Persistent disease showed a preference for TRBV28, TRBJ1-2 and TRBJ2-5.

The material sequenced was peripheral blood mononuclear cells (PBMCs), taken at new diagnosis, from a patient treated with antithyroid drugs. This chain links TRBV10-2 with TRBJ1-3; D unclear. The receptor was isolated from a female donor with Graves disease. DNA of the CDR3: TGCGCCAGCAGTGAGTCCTCTGGAAACACCATATATTCT. Translation: CASSESSGNTIYS.